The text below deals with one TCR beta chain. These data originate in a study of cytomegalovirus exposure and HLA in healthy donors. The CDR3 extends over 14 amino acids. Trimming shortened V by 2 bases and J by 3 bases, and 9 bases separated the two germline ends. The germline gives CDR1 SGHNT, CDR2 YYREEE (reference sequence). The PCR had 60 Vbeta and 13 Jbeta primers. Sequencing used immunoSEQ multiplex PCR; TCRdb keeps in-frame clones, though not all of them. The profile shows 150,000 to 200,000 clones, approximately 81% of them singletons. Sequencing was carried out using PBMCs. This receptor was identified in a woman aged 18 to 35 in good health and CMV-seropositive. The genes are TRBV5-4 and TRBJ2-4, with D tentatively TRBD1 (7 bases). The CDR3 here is CASSFQGGKNIQYF. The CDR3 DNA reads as TGTGCCAGCAGCTTTCAGGGGGGCAAAAACATTCAGTACTTC.